This T cell receptor beta chain was documented in a study of T cells in Graves' hyperthyroidism and ophthalmopathy. In making diagnoses, clinical symptoms, serum thyroxine and TRAb, thyroid ultrasound and orbital computed tomography were all used. This clonotype showed up many times. Its antigen remains unidentified. Study-level points and caveats: Ophthalmopathy cases were set apart from stable hyperthyroidism by a 13 V-J model. Most expanded thyroid clonotypes above 0.001 recurred in blood. The model identified upcoming ophthalmopathy a median around 7.1 months ahead of onset.

Amplification of TCR beta CDR3 regions was performed using RNA transcripts as template. HTBI primers drove first-round RT-PCR of the TCR CDR3. TCRdb redid the calling of the multiplex PCR reads with MiXCR, one entry per CDR3 protein. The table records about 500,000 distinct CDR3 sequences, 15% to 20% of them present only once. The CDR3 covers 14 residues. Looked up from germline, CDR1 is SEHNR and CDR2 is FQNEAQ (reference sequence). Between the trimmed V and J ends, which lost 4 bases and 0 bases, there was a span of 10 bases. Sequencing was done on a sample of blood. The chain employs TRBV7-9 and TRBJ2-7, with D uncertain. The TCR originated in a woman under 30 with Graves' ophthalmopathy. The CDR3, as DNA: TGTGCCAGCAGCTCAAGACAAGGCTCCTACGAGCAGTACTTC. This sequence encodes CASSSRQGSYEQYF.